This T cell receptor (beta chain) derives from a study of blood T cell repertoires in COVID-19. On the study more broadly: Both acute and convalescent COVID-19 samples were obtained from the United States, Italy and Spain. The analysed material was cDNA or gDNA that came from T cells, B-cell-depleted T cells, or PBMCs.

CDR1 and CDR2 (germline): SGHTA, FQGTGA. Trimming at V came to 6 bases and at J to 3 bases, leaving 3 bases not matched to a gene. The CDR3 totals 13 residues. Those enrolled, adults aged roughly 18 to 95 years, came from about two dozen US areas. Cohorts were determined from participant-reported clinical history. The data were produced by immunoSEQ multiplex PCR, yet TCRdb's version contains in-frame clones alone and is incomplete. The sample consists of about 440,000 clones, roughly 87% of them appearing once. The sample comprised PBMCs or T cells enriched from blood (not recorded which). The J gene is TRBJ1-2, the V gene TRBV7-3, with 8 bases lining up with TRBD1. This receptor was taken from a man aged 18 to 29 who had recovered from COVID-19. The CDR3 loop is CASRMDRDYGYTF. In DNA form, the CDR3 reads TGTGCCAGCAGGATGGACAGGGACTATGGCTACACCTTC.